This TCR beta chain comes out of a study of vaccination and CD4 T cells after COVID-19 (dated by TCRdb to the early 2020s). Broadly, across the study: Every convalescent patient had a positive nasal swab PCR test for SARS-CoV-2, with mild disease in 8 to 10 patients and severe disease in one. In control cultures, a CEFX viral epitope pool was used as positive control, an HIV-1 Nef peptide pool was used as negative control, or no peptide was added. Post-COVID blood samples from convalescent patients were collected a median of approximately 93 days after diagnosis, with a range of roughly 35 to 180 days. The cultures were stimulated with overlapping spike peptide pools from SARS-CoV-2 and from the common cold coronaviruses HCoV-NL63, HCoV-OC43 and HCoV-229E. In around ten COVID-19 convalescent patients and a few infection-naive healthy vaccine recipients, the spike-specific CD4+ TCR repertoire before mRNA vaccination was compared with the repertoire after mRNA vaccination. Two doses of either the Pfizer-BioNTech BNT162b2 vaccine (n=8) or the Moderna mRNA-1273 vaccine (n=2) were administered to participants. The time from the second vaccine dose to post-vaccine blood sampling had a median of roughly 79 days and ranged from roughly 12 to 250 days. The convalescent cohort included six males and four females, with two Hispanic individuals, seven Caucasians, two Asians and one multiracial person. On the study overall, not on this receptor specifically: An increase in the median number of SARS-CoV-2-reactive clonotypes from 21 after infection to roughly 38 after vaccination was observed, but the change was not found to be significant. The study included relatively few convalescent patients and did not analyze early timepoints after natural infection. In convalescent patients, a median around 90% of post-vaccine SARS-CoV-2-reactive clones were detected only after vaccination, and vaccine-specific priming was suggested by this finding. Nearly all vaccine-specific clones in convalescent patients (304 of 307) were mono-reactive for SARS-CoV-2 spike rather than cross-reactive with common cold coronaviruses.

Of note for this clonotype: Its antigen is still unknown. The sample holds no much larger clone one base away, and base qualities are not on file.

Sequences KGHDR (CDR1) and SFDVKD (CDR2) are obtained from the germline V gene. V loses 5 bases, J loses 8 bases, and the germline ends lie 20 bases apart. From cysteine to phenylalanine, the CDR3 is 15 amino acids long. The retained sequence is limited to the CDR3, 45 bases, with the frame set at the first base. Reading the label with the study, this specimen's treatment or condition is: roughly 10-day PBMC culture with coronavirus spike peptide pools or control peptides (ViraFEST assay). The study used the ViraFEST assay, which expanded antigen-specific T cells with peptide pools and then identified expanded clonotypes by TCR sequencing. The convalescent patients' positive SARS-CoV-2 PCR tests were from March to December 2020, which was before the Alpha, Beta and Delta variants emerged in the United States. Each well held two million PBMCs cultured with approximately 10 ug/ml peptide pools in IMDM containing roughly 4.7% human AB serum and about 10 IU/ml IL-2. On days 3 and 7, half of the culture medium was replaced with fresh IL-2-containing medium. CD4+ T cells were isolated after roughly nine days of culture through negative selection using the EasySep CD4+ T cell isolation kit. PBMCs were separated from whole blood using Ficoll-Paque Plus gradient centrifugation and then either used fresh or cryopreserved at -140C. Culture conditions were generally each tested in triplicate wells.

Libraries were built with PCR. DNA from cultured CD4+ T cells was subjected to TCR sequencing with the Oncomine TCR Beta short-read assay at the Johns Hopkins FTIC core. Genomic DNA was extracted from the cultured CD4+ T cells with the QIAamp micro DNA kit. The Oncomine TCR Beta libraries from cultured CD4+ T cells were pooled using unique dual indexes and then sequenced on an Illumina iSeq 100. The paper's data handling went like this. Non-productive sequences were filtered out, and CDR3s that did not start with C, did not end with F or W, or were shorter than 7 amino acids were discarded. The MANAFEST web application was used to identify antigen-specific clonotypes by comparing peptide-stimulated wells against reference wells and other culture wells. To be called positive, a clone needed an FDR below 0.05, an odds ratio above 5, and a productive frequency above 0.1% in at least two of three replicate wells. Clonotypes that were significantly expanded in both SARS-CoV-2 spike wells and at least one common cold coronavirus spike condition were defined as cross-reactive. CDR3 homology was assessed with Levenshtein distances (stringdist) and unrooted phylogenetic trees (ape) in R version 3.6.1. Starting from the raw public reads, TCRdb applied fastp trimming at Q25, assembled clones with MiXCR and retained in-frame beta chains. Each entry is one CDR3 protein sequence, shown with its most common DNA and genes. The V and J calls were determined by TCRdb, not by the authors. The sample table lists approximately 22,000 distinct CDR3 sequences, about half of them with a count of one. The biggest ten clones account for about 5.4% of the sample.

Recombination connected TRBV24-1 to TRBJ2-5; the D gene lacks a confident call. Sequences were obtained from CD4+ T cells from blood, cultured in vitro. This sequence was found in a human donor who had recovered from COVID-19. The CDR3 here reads CATSAYLGSTETQYF. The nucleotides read TGTGCCACCAGTGCCTACCTCGGGTCCACCGAAACCCAGTACTTC.